This TCR beta chain was identified during a study of cytomegalovirus exposure and HLA in healthy donors. Study-wide results and caveats: HLA alleles showed associations with 16,951 TCR beta sequences in a later analysis, at a 0.05 false discovery rate. What a later analysis showed was that several of the most significant clusters appeared linked to common viral pathogens. In an earlier analysis, productive rearrangement rates for most beta V segments clustered near 87% or 30%.

Healthy bone marrow donors supplied every sample. CDR3 length: 15 residues. V lost 1 base, J lost 3 bases, and 3 bases stayed unmatched. Germline values: CDR1 LNHDA, CDR2 SQIVND (reference sequence). A note on this clone: Its target is not known.

Both 60 Vbeta primers and 13 Jbeta primers went into the PCR. Data came from immunoSEQ multiplex PCR; TCRdb stores just in-frame clones and leaves some out. The sample includes 85,000 or so clones. The sequence derives from a woman aged 25 to 39 in good health and CMV-seronegative. Specimen: PBMCs. This chain uses TRBV19 with TRBJ2-1; 7 nucleotides align to TRBD1. The CDR3 coding sequence is TGTGCCAGTAGTATAGGGACAGGATTCTACAATGAGCAGTTCTTC. Encoded protein: CASSIGTGFYNEQFF.